This T cell receptor (beta chain) was profiled in a study of blood T cell repertoires in COVID-19. The CDR3 spans 13 residues. The germline gives CDR1 SGHNT, CDR2 YENEEA. The V and J ends lost 3 bases and 2 bases respectively, with 7 bases between them. The assay was immunoSEQ multiplex PCR, and TCRdb's table has in-frame clones only and misses some. There are 88,000 or so clones in the sample; over 75% occur only once, and more than 3% lies in the top ten. This clone appeared a single time. The chain has TRBV11-3 and TRBJ2-5, with no clear D. Specimen: peripheral blood. The source is a man aged 55-75 years with acute or convalescent COVID-19. CDR3 loop: CASSLAVQETQYF. Here the CDR3 DNA reads TGTGCCAGCAGCTTGGCGGTTCAAGAGACCCAGTACTTC.